A selection of T cell receptor beta chains follows, all from one sample in a study of neurological immune-mediated disorders. Via MiXCR, TCRdb re-called the 5' RACE reads, giving one row per CDR3 protein. The sample holds over 65,000 distinct CDR3 sequences, around a tenth seen once. Sequencing used PBMCs. These receptor sequences come from a man aged 45-65 years in good health. The CDR3 runs from the conserved cysteine through the conserved F or W. Fields, in order: V gene, D gene, clone size, J gene, CDR3 protein, CDR3 DNA. A D gene is named only where the DNA matches it firmly. The size field reads once, few, many, or a class for an expanded clone.

V gene: TRBV18; D gene: TRBD1; clone size: many; J gene: TRBJ1-2; CDR3 protein: CASSPTDPQGGYGYTF; CDR3 DNA: TGTGCCAGCTCACCAACGGACCCACAGGGGGGCTATGGCTACACCTTC
V gene: TRBV30; D gene: TRBD1; clone size: many; J gene: TRBJ2-4; CDR3 protein: CAWMNRGDGIQYF; CDR3 DNA: TGTGCCTGGATGAACAGGGGGGATGGCATTCAGTACTTC
V gene: TRBV2; D gene: TRBD2; clone size: many; J gene: TRBJ2-3; CDR3 protein: CASSEAPLAADTQYF; CDR3 DNA: TGTGCCAGCAGTGAAGCGCCCCTAGCGGCAGATACGCAGTATTTT
V gene: TRBV18; D gene: -; clone size: many; J gene: TRBJ2-5; CDR3 protein: CASSPGRRQETQYF; CDR3 DNA: TGTGCCAGCTCACCGGGGAGGCGCCAAGAGACCCAGTACTTC
V gene: TRBV9; D gene: TRBD2; clone size: many; J gene: TRBJ2-1; CDR3 protein: CASSVGRLAGINEQFF; CDR3 DNA: TGTGCCAGCAGCGTAGGTAGACTAGCGGGAATCAATGAGCAGTTCTTC
V gene: TRBV20-1; D gene: -; clone size: many; J gene: TRBJ1-1; CDR3 protein: CSAPVMNTEAFF; CDR3 DNA: TGCAGTGCTCCCGTAATGAACACTGAAGCTTTCTTT
V gene: TRBV9; D gene: -; clone size: many; J gene: TRBJ1-3; CDR3 protein: CASSAWEGRSYSGNTIYF; CDR3 DNA: TGTGCCAGCAGCGCGTGGGAGGGGAGGTCGTACTCTGGAAACACCATATATTTT
V gene: TRBV12-3/TRBV12-4; D gene: -; clone size: many; J gene: TRBJ1-1; CDR3 protein: CASSLQRNTEAFF; CDR3 DNA: TGTGCCAGCAGCCTACAGAGAAACACTGAAGCTTTCTTT
V gene: TRBV5-1; D gene: -; clone size: many; J gene: TRBJ1-6; CDR3 protein: CASSLDRDFGSPLHF; CDR3 DNA: TGCGCCAGCAGCTTGGATCGGGATTTCGGATCACCCCTCCACTTT
V gene: TRBV6-2/TRBV6-3; D gene: -; clone size: many; J gene: TRBJ1-1; CDR3 protein: CASSLGPTEAFF; CDR3 DNA: TGTGCCAGCAGTTTGGGCCCCACTGAAGCTTTCTTT
V gene: TRBV5-1; D gene: TRBD1; clone size: many; J gene: TRBJ1-3; CDR3 protein: CASSMDRASGNTIYF; CDR3 DNA: TGCGCCAGCAGCATGGACAGGGCGAGTGGAAACACCATATATTTT
V gene: TRBV12-5; D gene: -; clone size: many; J gene: TRBJ2-5; CDR3 protein: CASGSGLDQETQYF; CDR3 DNA: TGTGCTAGTGGTTCGGGACTGGACCAAGAGACCCAGTACTTC
V gene: TRBV10-3; D gene: -; clone size: many; J gene: TRBJ1-1; CDR3 protein: CAISEGLGNTEAFF; CDR3 DNA: TGTGCCATCAGTGAGGGGCTAGGGAACACTGAAGCTTTCTTT
V gene: TRBV18; D gene: TRBD1; clone size: many; J gene: TRBJ1-1; CDR3 protein: CASSPGGTENTEAFF; CDR3 DNA: TGTGCCAGCTCACCAGGGGGGACAGAGAACACTGAAGCTTTCTTT
V gene: TRBV6-1; D gene: -; clone size: many; J gene: TRBJ1-2; CDR3 protein: CASSAGPIYGYTF; CDR3 DNA: TGTGCCAGCAGTGCGGGACCGATCTATGGCTACACCTTC
V gene: TRBV10-3; D gene: -; clone size: many; J gene: TRBJ2-3; CDR3 protein: CAITQGLMRDTQYF; CDR3 DNA: TGTGCCATCACCCAGGGGCTGATGAGAGATACGCAGTATTTT
V gene: TRBV5-6; D gene: -; clone size: many; J gene: TRBJ2-2; CDR3 protein: CASSPPSTGELFF; CDR3 DNA: TGTGCCAGCAGCCCCCCCTCCACCGGGGAGCTGTTTTTT
V gene: TRBV20-1; D gene: -; clone size: many; J gene: TRBJ1-1; CDR3 protein: CSANGGLDTEAFF; CDR3 DNA: TGCAGTGCAAATGGAGGGCTTGACACTGAAGCTTTCTTT
V gene: TRBV7-2; D gene: TRBD1; clone size: many; J gene: TRBJ1-6; CDR3 protein: CASSQDRDSPLHF; CDR3 DNA: TGTGCCAGCAGCCAAGACAGGGACTCACCCCTCCACTTT
V gene: TRBV9; D gene: -; clone size: many; J gene: TRBJ2-2; CDR3 protein: CASSRGSGELFF; CDR3 DNA: TGTGCCAGCAGCCGCGGTTCCGGGGAGCTGTTTTTT
V gene: TRBV24-1; D gene: -; clone size: many; J gene: TRBJ2-1; CDR3 protein: CATSPRGREQFF; CDR3 DNA: TGTGCCACCTCCCCAAGGGGTCGGGAGCAGTTCTTC
V gene: TRBV28; D gene: -; clone size: many; J gene: TRBJ2-1; CDR3 protein: CASSTGDKQFF; CDR3 DNA: TGTGCCAGCAGTACGGGGGATAAGCAGTTCTTC
V gene: TRBV25-1; D gene: -; clone size: many; J gene: TRBJ2-2; CDR3 protein: CASSELGQGNTGELFF; CDR3 DNA: TGTGCCAGCAGTGAATTGGGGCAGGGCAACACCGGGGAGCTGTTTTTT
V gene: TRBV25-1; D gene: -; clone size: many; J gene: TRBJ1-3; CDR3 protein: CASSAPGTVFGNTIYF; CDR3 DNA: TGTGCCAGCAGTGCTCCCGGGACTGTGTTTGGAAACACCATATATTTT
V gene: TRBV3-1; D gene: TRBD1; clone size: many; J gene: TRBJ2-5; CDR3 protein: CASSQTTGSETQYF; CDR3 DNA: TGTGCCAGCAGCCAAACGACAGGGTCGGAGACCCAGTACTTC
V gene: TRBV20-1; D gene: -; clone size: many; J gene: TRBJ1-1; CDR3 protein: CSIWTIYEAFF; CDR3 DNA: TGCAGTATTTGGACCATTTATGAAGCTTTCTTT
V gene: TRBV5-1; D gene: -; clone size: medium-sized; J gene: TRBJ1-4; CDR3 protein: CASSYGSGEVSEKLFF; CDR3 DNA: TGCGCCAGCAGCTATGGTTCGGGGGAAGTTAGCGAAAAACTGTTTTTT
V gene: TRBV27; D gene: TRBD1; clone size: many; J gene: TRBJ2-7; CDR3 protein: CARMDRKVVGHYEQYF; CDR3 DNA: TGTGCCAGGATGGACAGGAAGGTCGTCGGCCACTACGAGCAGTACTTC
V gene: TRBV7-9; D gene: -; clone size: many; J gene: TRBJ2-7; CDR3 protein: CASSARQNSYEQYF; CDR3 DNA: TGTGCCAGCAGCGCCCGACAGAACTCCTACGAGCAGTACTTC